This TCR beta chain was obtained from a study of blood T cells in healthy people across ages. This clonotype came up a few times. With a J-beta primer mix and a sample-barcoded 5' primer, a second PCR ran 7 to 11 cycles. Each CDR3 protein gets one entry after TCRdb re-called the 5' RACE reads with MiXCR. Of some 800,000 distinct CDR3 sequences detected, around 42% appear once; the ten largest clones hold 15% to 25%. The sample providers were healthy Caucasian people from Russia, aged about 6 to 90. V lost 5 bases to trimming and J lost 2 bases; unmatched junction nucleotides: 6. CDR1 SEHNR and CDR2 FQNEAQ come from the germline V gene (reference sequence). CDR3 length equals 14 residues.

The sequenced sample consisted of blood. The V gene is TRBV7-9, the J gene TRBJ2-7; TRBD1 matches at 7 bases. The TCR sequence derives from a man between 60 and 70 years old in good health. The CDR3 nucleotides are TGTGCCAGCAGCAAAGAGGACAGGACCTACGAGCAGTACTTC. Residues: CASSKEDRTYEQYF. Full variable domain (rest looked up from reference TRBV7-9 and TRBJ2-7): DTGVSQNPRHKITKRGQNVTFRCDPISEHNRLYWYRQTLGQGPEFLTYFQNEAQLEKSRLLSDRFSAERPKGSFSTLEIQRTEQGDSAMYLCASSKEDRTYEQYFGPGTRLTVT.